The 3 T cell receptor beta chains below all came from one sample that was sequenced in a study of shared clonotypes between healthy human individuals (dated by TCRdb to 2020 to 2022). The library relied on the immunoSEQ multiplex PCR assay. What TCRdb holds here is the immuneACCESS table cut down to in-frame rearrangements. Part of the clones is not present; checked against another copy, under half of the missing clones reflect an unresolved V gene, and the others are unexplained. The sample table shows hundreds of thousands of clones, and nearly 95% are seen once. Together, the top ten hold about 25% of the sample. CD8 naive samples consisted of CD45RO-negative cells that were positively selected for CCR7, yielding a CD45RA+CCR7+ population without TemRA cells. Sequenced material: naive CD8+ T cells sorted from blood. The cell subset or site label of this sample denotes: CD45RA+CCR7+. These receptors were obtained from a man younger than 45 in good health.

The V call is TRBV5-6, the J call TRBJ2-1; 7 nucleotides agree with TRBD1. With 3 bases clipped from V and 2 bases from J, the junction kept 5 bases outside the gene matches. CDR1 is SGHDT, CDR2 YYEEEE, per germline. This CDR3 has 15 amino acids. This chain's CDR3 is CASSWETGPYNEQFF. CDR3 nucleotides: TGTGCCAGCAGCTGGGAGACAGGGCCCTACAATGAGCAGTTCTTC.

This chain links TRBV27 with TRBJ2-2, with D unresolved. In germline, CDR1 is MNHEY, CDR2 SMNVEV (reference sequence). V shed 5 bases and J shed 3 bases, with 10 bases lying between them. CDR3 size: 14 residues. The chain's CDR3 is CASSPDGYTGELFF. The DNA for the CDR3 is TGTGCCAGCAGTCCAGACGGATACACCGGGGAGCTGTTTTTT.

As concerns this clone: The junction differs from germline at one of its ends, possibly a read error. This chain links TRBV29-1 with TRBJ2-7; no clear D gene. Germline loops: CDR1 SQVTM, CDR2 ANQGSEA. This CDR3 is 10 amino acids long. The CDR3 here is CSVQDGEQYF. The CDR3 bases are TGCAGCGTTCAAGACGGGGAGCAGTACTTC.